Presented here are 19 T cell receptor beta chains from one specimen sequenced in a study of beta chain features in type 1 diabetes. Sequenced material consisted of expressed TCRB transcripts (all of the isolated RNA was reverse transcribed). Generated by immunoSEQ multiplex PCR, the TCRdb table keeps only in-frame clones and is missing some. Seen here are around 500,000 clones, roughly an eighth observed once, and the top ten hold over 0.04%. The source material was naive CD4+ T cells from blood. The receptors stem from a woman aged 18-29 years in good health.

This chain connects TRBV7-2 to TRBJ2-3, with no clear D. Looked up from germline, CDR1 is SGHTA and CDR2 is FQGNSA. Trimming cost V 3 bases and J 0 bases, with 7 bases left between them. The CDR3 runs to 14 residues. The CDR3 bases are TGTGCCAGCAGCTTTGTAGGCAGCACAGATACGCAGTATTTT. This codes for CASSFVGSTDTQYF.

The table lists this clone with a few counts. The chain carries TRBV5-4 and TRBJ2-1; TRBD1 matches 7 bases. V lost 4 bases to trimming and J lost 4 bases; unmatched junction nucleotides: 5. CDR3 length: 14 residues. Germline V lookup: CDR1 SGHNT, CDR2 YYREEE (reference sequence). CDR3 sequence reads: CASSTGQTYNEQFF. The CDR3 DNA follows: TGTGCCAGCAGCACGGGACAGACTTACAATGAGCAGTTCTTC.

This clone was counted between two and nine times. The chain carries TRBV6-5 and TRBJ2-1; D may be TRBD1 (6 bases). The V gene's germline CDR1 is MNHEY and CDR2 SVGAGI. Trimming shortened V by 0 bases and J by 12 bases, and 12 bases separated the two germline ends. CDR3 size: 13 residues. The CDR3 sequence: CASSYSIQGSQFF. The CDR3 coding sequence is TGTGCCAGCAGTTACTCGATACAGGGATCGCAGTTCTTC.

This clone was counted between two and nine times. The chain joins TRBV7-9 to TRBJ1-6, with 7 bases lining up with TRBD1. The CDR3 has 14 residues. J was trimmed by 9 bases and V by 5 bases; bases with no gene match: 7. Germline assignment: CDR1 SEHNR and CDR2 FQNEAQ (reference sequence). Here the CDR3 DNA reads TGTGCCAGCAGCCCGACAGGGTCTAGTTCACCCCTCCACTTT. Translating it yields CASSPTGSSSPLHF.

There are a few counts of this clone. The chain has TRBV5-6 and TRBJ2-5, with D possibly TRBD2 on 6 matching bases. The CDR3 is 16 residues long. Trimming pared 2 bases from V and 2 bases from J, leaving 16 bases between. In germline, CDR1 is SGHDT, CDR2 YYEEEE. For the CDR3, the DNA is TGTGCCAGCAGCTTTTTACGGGGGAGAGGGCAAGAGACCCAGTACTTC. It is translated as CASSFLRGRGQETQYF.

This chain uses TRBV11-3 with TRBJ1-5; possibly TRBD1 for D (6 bases). Germline lookup yields CDR1 SGHNT and CDR2 YENEEA. V was trimmed by 1 base and J by 7 bases, leaving 8 bases between them. This CDR3 is 13 amino acids long. As DNA, the CDR3 is TGTGCCAGCAGCTTAGGAAGGGGGCAGCCCCAGCATTTT. Protein sequence: CASSLGRGQPQHF.

The V and J genes are TRBV18 and TRBJ2-1; D remains ambiguous. Germline CDR1 and CDR2: KGHSH and LQKENI. The CDR3 contains 13 residues. Trimming took 3 bases from V and 7 from J, leaving 10 bases between them. CDR3 DNA sequence: TGTGCCAGCTCACCCGTCGGAAAAAATGAGCAGTTCTTC. Translating gives CASSPVGKNEQFF.

This clone occurred a few times. The chain carries TRBV7-2 and TRBJ2-1; D is ambiguous. Germline assignment: CDR1 SGHTA and CDR2 FQGNSA. Trimming took off 5 bases at V and 2 bases at J, with 7 bases between the two ends. This CDR3 region has 13 residues. Here the CDR3 DNA reads TGTGCCAGCAGCGTCGGAACCTACAATGAGCAGTTCTTC. It specifies CASSVGTYNEQFF.

V and J are TRBV30 and TRBJ2-7; 7 bases agree with TRBD1. V trimming: 0 bases; J trimming: 8 bases; junction bases outside the gene matches: 1. Germline values: CDR1 GTSNPN, CDR2 SVGIG (reference sequence). The CDR3 is made up of 11 amino acids. The CDR3 DNA reads as TGTGCCTGGAGTGTACAGGGGCAGCAGTACTTC. Translated: CAWSVQGQQYF.

This clone has only a few counts. The chain carries TRBV29-1 and TRBJ1-5; perhaps TRBD1 as D (5 bases). The CDR3 contains 13 residues. The V and J ends lost 4 bases and 5 bases respectively, with 12 bases between them. Germline assignment: CDR1 SQVTM and CDR2 ANQGSEA. This CDR3 is CSVAAREYQPQHF. CDR3 sequence (DNA): TGCAGCGTTGCGGCCAGGGAGTATCAGCCCCAGCATTTT.

The table lists this clone with a few counts. The J gene is TRBJ2-1, the V gene TRBV4-2, with TRBD2 as a possible D gene (6 bases). The CDR3 spans 16 residues. The germline CDR1 and CDR2 sequences are LGHNA and YNFKEQ. V was trimmed by 1 base and J by 4 bases, leaving 14 bases between them. The CDR3 protein is CASSQARRGQYNEQFF. CDR3 in DNA: TGTGCCAGCAGCCAAGCCAGGCGGGGCCAATACAATGAGCAGTTCTTC.

As regards this clone: At the DNA level, this CDR3 is encoded by other sequences in the same sample as well. V gene TRBV7-7 combines with J gene TRBJ2-1; 8 bases are shared with TRBD1. The CDR3 consists of 13 residues. Germline V lookup: CDR1 SSHAT, CDR2 FNYEAQ (reference sequence). V was clipped by 3 bases and J by 7 bases; unmatched bases: 2. CDR3 in amino acids: CASSLDRVNEQFF. In nucleotides, the CDR3 is TGTGCCAGCAGCTTGGACAGGGTGAATGAGCAGTTCTTC.

V is TRBV19 and J is TRBJ1-2; TRBD1 aligns across 7 bases. This CDR3 has 15 residues. V shed 4 bases, J shed 8 bases, and the junction held 13 bases outside the gene matches. Germline CDR1 is LNHDA and CDR2 is SQIVND (reference sequence). The CDR3 loop is CASSRRDSSRKGYTF. As DNA, the CDR3 is TGTGCCAGTAGTAGACGGGACAGCTCGCGGAAGGGCTACACCTTC.

J is TRBJ1-1 and V is TRBV30, with 7 bases aligning to TRBD1. The germline V gene encodes CDR1 GTSNPN and CDR2 SVGIG (reference sequence). The CDR3 is made up of 15 amino acids. Here the CDR3 reads CVLRPRQGLNTEAFF. The CDR3 coding sequence is TGTGTATTAAGGCCGAGACAGGGATTGAACACTGAAGCTTTCTTT. Variable domain in full (rest from reference TRBV30 and TRBJ1-1): SQTIHQWPATLVQPVGSPLSLECTVEGTSNPNLYWYRQAAGRGLQLLFYSVGIGQISSEVPQNLSASRPQDRQFILSSKKLLLSDSGFYLCVLRPRQGLNTEAFFGQGTRLTVV.

This clone was counted only a few times. This sequence joins TRBV7-3 and TRBJ2-1; D could derive from TRBD1 or TRBD2 (5 bases each). CDR3 size: 14 residues. Germline V gene data show CDR1 as SGHTA and CDR2 as FQGTGA. V shed 0 bases and J shed 8 bases, with 11 bases lying between them. The CDR3, as DNA: TGTGCCAGCAGCTTAACGGGGACCGTGGATGAGCAGTTCTTC. Translated: CASSLTGTVDEQFF.

V and J are TRBV5-8 and TRBJ1-5; 10 bases match TRBD1. The CDR3 covers 15 residues. From germline, CDR1 is SGHTS and CDR2 YDEGEE. Trimming took 3 bases from V and 4 from J; bases not matched to a gene: 4. CDR3 bases: TGTGCCAGCAGCTGGGGACAGGGGAGGAATCAGCCCCAGCATTTT. As protein: CASSWGQGRNQPQHF.

This clone was seen only a few times. The chain has TRBV9 and TRBJ2-2; possibly TRBD1 for D (5 bases). CDR1 is SGDLS, CDR2 YYNGEE, per germline. The CDR3 length is 15 residues. Deletions cut 1 base from V and 5 bases from J, with 12 bases between. This CDR3 reads CASSVQGRLTGELFF. The CDR3 DNA is TGTGCCAGCAGCGTACAGGGTCGCTTGACCGGGGAGCTGTTTTTT.

V usage is TRBV7-9 and J usage is TRBJ1-1, with D possibly being TRBD1 (5 bases). Germline CDR1 SEHNR, CDR2 FQNEAQ (reference sequence). This CDR3 is built from 13 residues. With 5 bases removed from V and 1 base from J, the gap between germline ends came to 8 bases. The CDR3 protein is CASSVRENTEAFF. The DNA of the CDR3 is TGTGCCAGCAGCGTCAGGGAGAACACTGAAGCTTTCTTT.

This clone occurred a few times. The chain recombines TRBV10-3 with TRBJ2-7; no firm D call. V lost 3 bases to trimming and J lost 4 bases, with 4 bases between them. Germline V gene lookup returns CDR1 ENHRY and CDR2 SYGVKD. The length of the CDR3 is 11 residues. CDR3 DNA sequence: TGTGCCATCAGTGAAGGATACGAGCAGTACTTC. It codes for CAISEGYEQYF.